The 25 T cell receptor beta chains below come from one sample, sequenced in a study of blood T cell repertoires in COVID-19. The data were produced by immunoSEQ multiplex PCR, yet TCRdb's version contains in-frame clones alone and is incomplete. The sample includes about 210,000 clones, around 88% of them seen just once. Sequencing used peripheral blood. These receptors all come from a woman aged 45-65 years with acute or convalescent COVID-19.

The V gene is TRBV7-2, the J gene TRBJ2-1; 9 bases agree with TRBD2. V shed 6 bases, J shed 7 bases, and the junction held 16 bases outside the gene matches. The CDR3 is 17 amino acids. Germline CDR1 and CDR2: SGHTA and FQGNSA. The CDR3 DNA is TGTGCCAGCAGTTACCATAGGCGGGAGGGCCCCAAAAATGAGCAGTTCTTC. Translation gives CASSYHRREGPKNEQFF.

This chain connects TRBV6-5 to TRBJ2-7; 10 bases line up with TRBD1. With 7 bases clipped from V and 3 bases from J, the junction kept 6 bases outside the gene matches. The CDR3 sequence is 14 residues long. From germline, CDR1 is MNHEY and CDR2 SVGAGI. The CDR3 sequence is CASNPGTGVYEQYF. The CDR3 nucleotides read TGTGCCAGCAATCCCGGGACAGGGGTCTACGAGCAGTACTTC.

The chain uses TRBV15 and TRBJ2-2; tentative D call: TRBD1 (6 bases). Trimming removed 4 bases at V and 7 bases at J, with 19 bases between. This CDR3 has 16 residues. Germline V lookup: CDR1 LNHNV, CDR2 YYDKDF (reference sequence). The CDR3 bases are TGTGCCACCAGCATTCGAAACAGGGATCGCGGCGGGGAGCTGTTTTTT. Translated: CATSIRNRDRGGELFF.

The chain is built from TRBV2 and TRBJ2-5, with no clear D. The germline V gene has CDR1 SNHLY and CDR2 FYNNEI. The CDR3 length is 13 residues. The ends were cut back, 8 bases at V and 5 bases at J, with 15 bases in the middle. CDR3 protein: CASHASVRETQYF. CDR3 in DNA: TGTGCCAGCCACGCTTCAGTGAGGGAGACCCAGTACTTC.

The gene calls are TRBV28 and TRBJ1-2; D may be TRBD1 (6 bases). The germline V gene has CDR1 MDHEN and CDR2 SYDVKM. The germline V and J ends were trimmed by 5 bases and 8 bases, with 12 bases remaining between them. The CDR3 is made up of 12 amino acids. CDR3 region: CASSPTGMGYTF. In nucleotides, the CDR3 is TGTGCCAGCAGTCCTACAGGGATGGGCTACACCTTC.

The chain joins TRBV5-1 to TRBJ1-2; D gene ambiguous. CDR1 and CDR2 (germline): SGHRS, YFSETQ. The CDR3 has 13 residues. Trimming took off 4 bases at V and 1 base at J, with 8 bases between the two ends. The CDR3 DNA reads as TGCGCCAGCAGCCCAGGACTTAACTATGGCTACACCTTC. As protein: CASSPGLNYGYTF. Using reference TRBV5-1 and TRBJ1-2 for the parts outside the CDR3, the full variable domain is KAGVTQTPRYLIKTRGQQVTLSCSPISGHRSVSWYQQTPGQGLQFLFEYFSETQRNKGNFPGRFSGRQFSNSRSEMNVSTLELGDSALYLCASSPGLNYGYTFGSGTRLTVV.

The chain combines TRBV3-1 (or the pseudogene TRBV3-2) with TRBJ2-7; D possibly corresponds to TRBD1 (7 bases). Trimming left V 6 bases short and J 6 bases short, with 12 bases between. Germline V gives CDR1 LGHDT, CDR2 YNNKEL (reference sequence). The length of the CDR3 is 12 residues. CDR3 in amino acids: CASRQGGAEQYF. The CDR3 region has the DNA TGTGCCAGCAGGCAGGGGGGAGCCGAGCAGTACTTC.

In this sample, this clone turned up a few times. V and J are TRBV5-6 and TRBJ2-7; 12 bases are shared with TRBD2. The CDR3 has 17 residues. CDR1 SGHDT and CDR2 YYEEEE come from the germline V gene. The V gene end was trimmed by 4 bases and the J gene end by 2 bases; junction bases not matched to a gene: 10. CDR3 amino acids: CASSPWTSGIEAYEQYF. In nucleotides, the CDR3 is TGTGCCAGCAGCCCCTGGACTAGCGGGATTGAGGCCTACGAGCAGTACTTC.

This chain uses TRBV9 with TRBJ2-7; 7 nucleotides line up with TRBD1. The V segment lost 4 bases and the J segment 0 bases; nucleotides outside the gene matches: 10. This CDR3 spans 16 amino acids. Germline V gives CDR1 SGDLS, CDR2 YYNGEE. The CDR3 coding sequence is TGTGCCAGCAGCCCCGAGGGGGCCCCCAGCTCCTACGAGCAGTACTTC. It translates to CASSPEGAPSSYEQYF.

This chain uses TRBV28 with TRBJ1-4; 7 bases fit TRBD1. The length of the CDR3 is 14 residues. Germline loops: CDR1 MDHEN, CDR2 SYDVKM. J gave up 8 bases and V 3 bases, and 6 bases lay outside the gene matches. Here the CDR3 reads CASSFEGAREKLFF. CDR3 DNA sequence: TGTGCCAGCAGTTTTGAGGGGGCGAGAGAAAAACTGTTTTTT.

This clone was recorded only once. The rearrangement joins TRBV5-4 to TRBJ2-5; TRBD1 might be the D (6 bases). Deletions cut 5 bases from V and 5 bases from J, with 13 bases between. CDR1 SGHNT and CDR2 YYREEE come from the germline V gene (reference sequence). CDR3 length: 13 amino acids. CDR3 in amino acids: CASSPAQGETQYF. The CDR3 bases are TGTGCCAGCAGTCCCGCCCAGGGGGAGACCCAGTACTTC.

This chain joins TRBV2 and TRBJ2-1, with D possibly being TRBD1 (6 bases). This CDR3 contains 15 residues. V lost 5 bases to trimming and J lost 0 bases, with 11 bases between them. Germline CDR1 and CDR2: SNHLY and FYNNEI. This chain's CDR3 is CASSITGSSYNEQFF. The CDR3 nucleotides are TGTGCCAGCAGTATCACAGGGAGCTCCTACAATGAGCAGTTCTTC.

This clone has just a few counts. The chain joins TRBV6-6 to TRBJ1-2; D unresolved. This CDR3 region has 13 residues. Germline V gives CDR1 MNHNY, CDR2 SVGAGI (reference sequence). The V end lost 8 bases, the J end lost 6 bases, and 16 bases lay between the germline ends. The CDR3 nucleotides read TGTGCCAGCCTTCCGGGGTCCTCCAATGGCTACACCTTC. Translating gives CASLPGSSNGYTF.

The chain combines TRBV7-9 with TRBJ2-3; D remains unclear. V was trimmed by 5 bases and J by 4 bases, leaving 10 bases between them. This CDR3 comprises 13 residues. Germline CDR1 and CDR2: SEHNR and FQNEAQ (reference sequence). DNA of the CDR3: TGTGCCAGCAGCCCTCGCCTAGCAGATACGCAGTATTTT. It yields the protein CASSPRLADTQYF.

The J gene is TRBJ1-5, the V gene TRBV2, with 9 bases identical to TRBD1. The germline V gene encodes CDR1 SNHLY and CDR2 FYNNEI. CDR3 size: 14 residues. V gave up 4 bases and J gave up 6 bases; unmatched junction bases: 4. CDR3 loop: CASSGGQGIQPQHF. The CDR3 coding sequence is TGTGCCAGCAGTGGGGGACAGGGAATTCAGCCCCAGCATTTT. Full variable domain (rest looked up from reference TRBV2 and TRBJ1-5): EPEVTQTPSHQVTQMGQEVILRCVPISNHLYFYWYRQILGQKVEFLVSFYNNEISEKSEIFDDQFSVERPDGSNFTLKIRSTKLEDSAMYFCASSGGQGIQPQHFGDGTRLSIL.

This chain connects TRBV24-1 to TRBJ2-7, with 12 bases fitting TRBD2. J gave up 4 bases and V 5 bases, and 5 bases lay outside the gene matches. Per the germline V gene, CDR1 is KGHDR and CDR2 is SFDVKD. The CDR3 sequence is 15 residues long. The CDR3 region has the DNA TGTGCCACCAGTGCTCTAGCGGGAGGGCTTTACGAGCAGTACTTC. It is translated as CATSALAGGLYEQYF.

The gene calls are TRBV5-4 and TRBJ2-3, with TRBD2 matching 15 bases. The CDR3 totals 19 residues. Germline CDR1 is SGHNT and CDR2 is YYREEE (reference sequence). V dropped 5 bases and J dropped 2; count of bases not matched to a gene: 12. In DNA, the CDR3 is TGTGCCAGCAGTCCGGGACTAGCGGGAGGCCCGGTTTTCACAGATACGCAGTATTTT. Its protein product is CASSPGLAGGPVFTDTQYF.

The CDR3 sequence: CASSLTGSSYEQYF. CDR3 nucleotide sequence: TGTGCCAGCAGCTTAACGGGCAGCTCCTACGAGCAGTACTTC. V gene TRBV7-3 combines with J gene TRBJ2-7; D gene uncertain. The V gene lost 0 bases and the J gene lost 0 bases, with 6 bases spanning the gap. This CDR3 contains 14 residues. In germline, CDR1 is SGHTA, CDR2 FQGTGA. The full variable domain, completed using reference TRBV7-3 and TRBJ2-7, is GAGVSQTPSNKVTEKGKYVELRCDPISGHTALYWYRQSLGQGPEFLIYFQGTGAADDSGLPNDRFFAVRPEGSVSTLKIQRTERGDSAVYLCASSLTGSSYEQYFGPGTRLTVT.

The CDR3 region has the DNA TGTGCCAGCAGTTTTCCAGGGCGTGATGGCTACACCTTC. As protein: CASSFPGRDGYTF. The chain links TRBV28 to TRBJ1-2; D is possibly TRBD1 (5 bases). The germline V gene has CDR1 MDHEN and CDR2 SYDVKM. The CDR3 length is 13 residues. With 3 bases removed from V and 6 bases from J, the gap between germline ends came to 11 bases.

The chain has TRBV19 and TRBJ1-5; TRBD1 agrees at 7 bases. The germline gives CDR1 LNHDA, CDR2 SQIVND (reference sequence). The CDR3 is 15 residues long. The J segment lost 6 bases and the V segment lost 6 bases, leaving 11 bases of the junction unmatched. Here the CDR3 reads CASRGRGQDRQPQHF. CDR3 sequence (DNA): TGTGCCAGTAGGGGACGCGGACAGGACCGTCAGCCCCAGCATTTT.

This chain joins TRBV7-3 and TRBJ2-3; TRBD1 matches 8 bases. Germline V gene data show CDR1 as SGHTA and CDR2 as FQGTGA. CDR3 size: 16 residues. With V trimmed by 5 bases and J by 1 base, 8 bases remained unmatched. The DNA of the CDR3 is TGTGCCAGCAGCCAGCCCCAGGGGGCAGGCACAGATACGCAGTATTTT. Translating it yields CASSQPQGAGTDTQYF. Filled out from reference TRBV7-3 and TRBJ2-3, the complete variable domain reads GAGVSQTPSNKVTEKGKYVELRCDPISGHTALYWYRQSLGQGPEFLIYFQGTGAADDSGLPNDRFFAVRPEGSVSTLKIQRTERGDSAVYLCASSQPQGAGTDTQYFGPGTRLTVL.

The chain combines TRBV9 with TRBJ1-2, with a possible D match to TRBD1 (5 bases). CDR1 and CDR2 from the germline V gene are SGDLS and YYNGEE. The CDR3 is made up of 11 amino acids. The V end was cut by 2 bases, the J end by 9 bases, with 8 bases between. The DNA for the CDR3 is TGTGCCAGCAGCGTTCAGGGTAGCTACACCTTC. As protein: CASSVQGSYTF.

J is TRBJ2-1 and V is TRBV3-1 (or the pseudogene TRBV3-2); D perhaps matches TRBD2 (5 bases). The CDR3 has 16 residues. Trimming left V 4 bases short and J 0 bases short, with 13 bases between. The germline CDR1 and CDR2 sequences are LGHDT and YNNKEL (reference sequence). CDR3 sequence (DNA): TGTGCCAGCAGCCCTCGGGCTGGGAGCTCCTACAATGAGCAGTTCTTC. Translation: CASSPRAGSSYNEQFF.

This chain connects TRBV7-6 to TRBJ1-4, with a tentative D call TRBD1 (5 bases). The CDR3 runs 16 residues. Per the germline V gene, CDR1 is SGHVS and CDR2 is FNYEAQ. Between the trimmed V and J ends, which lost 5 bases and 0 bases, there was a span of 13 bases. CDR3 sequence (DNA): TGTGCCAGCAGCCCAGGGACTTGGGCAACTAATGAAAAACTGTTTTTT. Protein: CASSPGTWATNEKLFF.

The chain combines TRBV5-1 with TRBJ2-7; D not certain. The CDR3 is 14 amino acids. The germline V gene encodes CDR1 SGHRS and CDR2 YFSETQ. Between the trimmed V and J ends, which lost 0 bases and 3 bases, there was a span of 10 bases. CDR3 amino acids: CASSLDSRSYEQYF. DNA for the CDR3: TGCGCCAGCAGCTTGGATTCGCGGAGCTACGAGCAGTACTTC.